This TCR beta chain was documented in a study of blood T cell repertoires in COVID-19. Overall study: From the United States, Italy and Spain came samples of acute and convalescent COVID-19. Nucleic acid was either cDNA or gDNA, and it came from T cells, B-cell-depleted T cells, or PBMCs.

Per germline, CDR1 LNHNV and CDR2 YYDKDF (reference sequence). The CDR3 contains 15 residues. After removal of 3 bases from V and 4 bases from J, the junction contained 8 bases not matched to a gene. As originally analysed: Reference gene primer amplification yielded estimated nucleated cell counts. The data were produced by immunoSEQ multiplex PCR, yet TCRdb's version contains in-frame clones alone and is incomplete. The V and J calls and clone size come from that table; D and trimming were worked out from the DNA. The sample carries under 250,000 clones, approximately 87% recorded once. V and J are TRBV15 and TRBJ1-2; 7 bases fit TRBD1. This TCR was recovered from an older woman with active or convalescent COVID-19. The specimen was peripheral blood. CDR3 in DNA: TGTGCCACCAGCAGGGATGGGACAGCGATCTATGGCTACACCTTC. Residues: CATSRDGTAIYGYTF.